This is a list of T cell receptor beta chains from one sample in a study of blood T cell repertoires in COVID-19. Here immunoSEQ multiplex PCR was the method, and the copy in TCRdb shows in-frame clones only, minus some. The sample consists of 200,000 or so clones, under 90% of them appearing once. The sequenced material came from peripheral blood. All receptors derive from a woman in her fifties or sixties who had recovered from COVID-19. Both conserved end residues are trimmed from each CDR3.

v_call cdr3_aa
TRBV2 ASSYSTGSNSPLH
TRBV7-2 ASSLARDTYSY
TRBV7-6 ASSPDYNYGYT
TRBV20-1 SAKTGAGYT
TRBV4-3 ASSQDPTSGGLNEQF
TRBV15 ATSRVTGGRQPQH
TRBV19 ASTSRPTSGSYNEQF
TRBV4-2 ASSLTTGITDTQY
TRBV11-2 ASRAPGRESTGELF
TRBV7-9 ASSARALNTEAF
TRBV20-1 SASAGGLGDTQY
TRBV19 ASSIVGTRGETQY
TRBV11-1 ASSRRLAGDPYEQY
TRBV12-3/TRBV12-4 ATHRDYGDTQY
TRBV7-2 ASSLNIAGGAYNEQF
TRBV24-1 ATSDGYEQY
TRBV27 ASSLRGGNQPQH
TRBV18 ASSVAGMNTEAF
TRBV5-5 ASSLQGVGEQY
TRBV5-1 ASSFGGVTDTQY
TRBV5-1 ASSSTGGKSYEQY
TRBV2 ASLGLEETQY
TRBV5-1 ASSLSSGVAQGTQY